These 14 T cell receptor beta chains originate from one sample sequenced in a study of T cell responses to AZD1222 COVID-19 vaccine. Profiling relied on immunoSEQ multiplex PCR, and the TCRdb table lists in-frame clones only, not all of them. The sample consists of some 130,000 clones, around 86% of them appearing once. Material: peripheral blood, obtained on day 0 of AZD1222 vaccination. Receptors were obtained from an adult in good health.

V and J are TRBV7-9 and TRBJ1-2; tentatively, D is TRBD1 (6 bases). V lost 2 bases, J lost 2 bases, and 12 bases lay in between. The germline gives CDR1 SEHNR, CDR2 FQNEAQ (reference sequence). The CDR3 covers 15 residues. The CDR3 coding sequence is TGTGCCAGCAGCTTAACCGGGGGCAACAACTATGGCTACACCTTC. Amino acids: CASSLTGGNNYGYTF.

In this sample, this clone turned up once. The chain has TRBV7-2 and TRBJ2-7, with TRBD1 matching over 8 bases. Losses at the gene ends were 1 base for V and 4 bases for J; bases not matched to a gene: 6. This CDR3 is built from 15 residues. The germline V gene encodes CDR1 SGHTA and CDR2 FQGNSA. The CDR3 nucleotides are TGTGCCAGCAGCTTAGGGACAGGGCGCGTTTACGAGCAGTACTTC. It specifies CASSLGTGRVYEQYF.

The V gene is TRBV15, the J gene TRBJ1-6, with 7 bases matching TRBD1. Germline CDR1 and CDR2: LNHNV and YYDKDF (reference sequence). With V trimmed by 5 bases and J by 9 bases, 16 bases remained unmatched. The CDR3 spans 17 residues. The CDR3 loop reads CATSAPHKQGFGSPLHF. The CDR3 nucleotides are TGTGCCACCAGCGCACCGCACAAACAGGGGTTCGGTTCACCCCTCCACTTT.

The genes are TRBV7-9 and TRBJ1-2; D is uncertain. This CDR3 is built from 13 residues. V lost 5 bases and J 2 bases, leaving 9 bases between the germline ends. Per the germline V gene, CDR1 is SEHNR and CDR2 is FQNEAQ (reference sequence). CDR3 sequence: CASSRFQNYGYTF. The CDR3 DNA reads as TGTGCCAGCAGCCGCTTCCAGAACTATGGCTACACCTTC.

The chain links TRBV9 to TRBJ2-7; perhaps TRBD1 as D (5 bases). Germline loops: CDR1 SGDLS, CDR2 YYNGEE. This CDR3 region has 13 residues. V was cut by 2 bases and J by 4 bases, with 10 bases left in between. In DNA form, the CDR3 reads TGTGCCAGCAGCGTCAGGGTGGGATACGAGCAGTACTTC. Residues: CASSVRVGYEQYF.

This rearrangement joins TRBV28 to TRBJ1-6; 9 bases are shared with TRBD1. Unmatched junction bases numbered 4, after V lost 5 bases and J lost 2 bases. This CDR3 is built from 16 residues. Germline CDR1 is MDHEN and CDR2 is SYDVKM. The CDR3 region has the DNA TGTGCCAGCAGTGGGGACAGGGTACCCTATAATTCACCCCTCCACTTT. Encoded protein: CASSGDRVPYNSPLHF. The full variable domain, with the rest looked up from reference TRBV28 and TRBJ1-6, is DVKVTQSSRYLVKRTGEKVFLECVQDMDHENMFWYRQDPGLGLRLIYFSYDVKMKEKGDIPEGYSVSREKKERFSLILESASTNQTSMYLCASSGDRVPYNSPLHFGNGTRLTVT.

The chain combines TRBV5-1 with TRBJ1-1; D remains unclear. Per germline, CDR1 SGHRS and CDR2 YFSETQ. The CDR3 totals 13 residues. The V and J ends lost 0 bases and 7 bases respectively, with 10 bases between them. The chain's CDR3 is CASSLAWASEAFF. The CDR3 DNA reads as TGCGCCAGCAGCTTGGCGTGGGCCAGTGAAGCTTTCTTT.

The chain uses TRBV6-4 and TRBJ2-3; D not resolved. Germline V gene lookup returns CDR1 MRHNA and CDR2 SNTAGT. The CDR3 consists of 15 residues. V lost 0 bases, J lost 4 bases, and 11 bases lay in between. The CDR3 spells CASSDSTGPSDTQYF. In nucleotides, the CDR3 is TGTGCCAGCAGTGACTCGACGGGCCCCTCAGATACGCAGTATTTT.

The CDR3 region is CASSYKSGRMNTEAFF. In nucleotides, the CDR3 is TGTGCCAGCAGTTACAAGTCAGGCCGGATGAACACTGAAGCTTTCTTT. V usage is TRBV6-5 and J usage is TRBJ1-1, with D hard to call. Per the germline V gene, CDR1 is MNHEY and CDR2 is SVGAGI. V was pared by 2 bases and J by 0 bases, with 13 bases between. This CDR3 comprises 16 residues.

J is TRBJ2-1 and V is TRBV7-9, with D unclear. The CDR3 sequence is 15 residues long. Trimming took 1 base from V and 0 from J, leaving 7 bases between them. Germline V gene data show CDR1 as SEHNR and CDR2 as FQNEAQ (reference sequence). CDR3 loop: CASSLGADSYNEQFF. Written as DNA, the CDR3 is TGTGCCAGCAGCTTAGGGGCCGACTCCTACAATGAGCAGTTCTTC.

The chain couples TRBV2 to TRBJ2-2; 7 bases match TRBD1. V gave up 4 bases and J gave up 5 bases; unmatched junction bases: 10. CDR3 length equals 16 residues. In germline, CDR1 is SNHLY, CDR2 FYNNEI. This CDR3 is CASSVGDSLRTGELFF. The CDR3 DNA sequence: TGTGCCAGCAGTGTTGGGGACAGTCTCAGGACCGGGGAGCTGTTTTTT.

The V gene is TRBV15, the J gene TRBJ1-1, with D possibly being TRBD1 (5 bases). From germline, CDR1 is LNHNV and CDR2 YYDKDF (reference sequence). The CDR3 runs to 13 residues. V shed 4 bases and J shed 4 bases, with 10 bases lying between them. CDR3 region: CATSIIRATEAFF. CDR3 nucleotide sequence: TGTGCCACCAGCATAATCAGGGCCACTGAAGCTTTCTTT.

This clone was observed a single time. This chain joins TRBV19 and TRBJ2-1, with D possibly being TRBD1 or TRBD2 (5 bases each). V lost 5 bases and J lost 7, with 15 bases in between. Germline CDR1 reads LNHDA; CDR2 reads SQIVND (reference sequence). The CDR3 has 14 amino acids. CDR3 DNA: TGTGCCAGTAGTCCTCCCCCGGGGCGGAATGAGCAGTTCTTC. This encodes CASSPPPGRNEQFF.

This clone was picked up one time. The chain is built from TRBV19 and TRBJ1-5, with 9 bases that match TRBD1. Germline CDR1 LNHDA, CDR2 SQIVND (reference sequence). After removal of 6 bases from V and 6 bases from J, the junction contained 9 bases not matched to a gene. This CDR3 contains 15 residues. CDR3: CASSTNRGPTQPQHF. The CDR3, as DNA: TGTGCCAGTAGCACGAACAGGGGGCCCACTCAGCCCCAGCATTTT.